One T cell receptor beta chain is described in this entry. Its antigen is not known. This sample is part of a study of CD8 T cells in ankylosing spondylitis. Study-level results: Disease-linked clones were CD8+ and relatively rare in peripheral blood. What seemed typical of ankylosing spondylitis blood was a TCR beta motif built from about 8 highly homologous variants. Some motif variants had been reported before (in reactive arthritis synovial fluid and blood).

Trimming removed 8 bases from V and 7 bases from J; junction bases left unmatched: 11. This CDR3 has 14 residues. The germline gives CDR1 SEHNR, CDR2 FQNEAQ (reference sequence). As the method for making TCR beta libraries, quantitative 5'-RACE with molecular barcodes was used. TCRdb passed the 5' RACE reads through MiXCR, listing each CDR3 protein once. This sample carries around 540,000 distinct CDR3 sequences, 12% of them seen once, and the ten largest clones take approximately 6.3%. This clonotype was sampled from a male donor with ankylosing spondylitis. This chain uses TRBV7-9 with TRBJ2-1; TRBD2 aligns across 7 bases. Sequencing input: blood, either unsorted or a sorted T cell fraction (not recorded which). CDR3 in DNA: TGTGCCAGCCTATGGGGGGGGGTTTCTAATGAGCAGTTCTTC. Encoded protein: CASLWGGVSNEQFF.